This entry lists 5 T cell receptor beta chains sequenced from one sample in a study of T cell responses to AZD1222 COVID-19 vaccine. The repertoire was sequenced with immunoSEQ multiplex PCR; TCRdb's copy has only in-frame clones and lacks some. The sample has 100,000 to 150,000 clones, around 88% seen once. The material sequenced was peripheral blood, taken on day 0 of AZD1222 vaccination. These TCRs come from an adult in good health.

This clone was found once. CDR3 residues: CASSRAGQGNNEQFF. The DNA of the CDR3 is TGTGCCAGCAGTCGCGCGGGACAGGGCAACAATGAGCAGTTCTTC. The chain combines TRBV28 with TRBJ2-1; 9 positions match TRBD1. Germline V CDR1 and CDR2: MDHEN, SYDVKM. V shed 5 bases and J 5 bases; nucleotides not matched to a gene: 7. This CDR3 spans 15 amino acids. Full variable domain (missing parts from reference TRBV28 and TRBJ2-1): DVKVTQSSRYLVKRTGEKVFLECVQDMDHENMFWYRQDPGLGLRLIYFSYDVKMKEKGDIPEGYSVSREKKERFSLILESASTNQTSMYLCASSRAGQGNNEQFFGPGTRLTVL.

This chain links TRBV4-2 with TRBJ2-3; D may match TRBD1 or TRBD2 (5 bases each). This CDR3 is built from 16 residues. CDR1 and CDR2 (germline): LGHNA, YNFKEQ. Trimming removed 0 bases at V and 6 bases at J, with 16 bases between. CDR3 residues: CASSQEGVGRGDTQYF. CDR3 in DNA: TGTGCCAGCAGCCAAGAGGGGGTGGGACGAGGGGATACGCAGTATTTT.

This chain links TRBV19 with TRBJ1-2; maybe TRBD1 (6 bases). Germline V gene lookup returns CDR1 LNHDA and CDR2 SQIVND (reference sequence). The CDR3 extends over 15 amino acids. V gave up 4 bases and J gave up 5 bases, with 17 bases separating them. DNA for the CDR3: TGTGCCAGTAGTAACCTAGGGGGGATAGGGTATGGCTACACCTTC. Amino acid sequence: CASSNLGGIGYGYTF. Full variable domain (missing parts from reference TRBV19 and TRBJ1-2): DGGITQSPKYLFRKEGQNVTLSCEQNLNHDAMYWYRQDPGQGLRLIYYSQIVNDFQKGDIAEGYSVSREKKESFPLTVTSAQKNPTAFYLCASSNLGGIGYGYTFGSGTRLTVV.

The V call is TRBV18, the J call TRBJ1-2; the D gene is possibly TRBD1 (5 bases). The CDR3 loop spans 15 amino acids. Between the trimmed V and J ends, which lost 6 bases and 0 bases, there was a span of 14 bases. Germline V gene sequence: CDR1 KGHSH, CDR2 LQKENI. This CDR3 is CASSRGRDANYGYTF. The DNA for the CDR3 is TGTGCCAGCTCCCGAGGCAGGGACGCTAACTATGGCTACACCTTC.

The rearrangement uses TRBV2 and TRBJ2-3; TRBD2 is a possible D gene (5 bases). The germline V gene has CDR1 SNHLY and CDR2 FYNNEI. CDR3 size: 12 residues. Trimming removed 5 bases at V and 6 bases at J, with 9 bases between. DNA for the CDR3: TGTGCCAGCAGTCGAACGGGGGATACGCAGTATTTT. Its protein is CASSRTGDTQYF.